The source of this T cell receptor beta chain is a study of Graves' ophthalmopathy and Graves' hyperthyroidism (dated by TCRdb to between 2018 and 2020). Concerning the study at large: Peripheral blood was collected at initial diagnosis, prior to any treatment. TCR beta repertoire signatures were used to distinguish Graves' ophthalmopathy from Graves' hyperthyroidism and to predict progression to ophthalmopathy. In total, around 130 blood samples were TCR-sequenced: fewer than 50 ophthalmopathy, roughly 77 hyperthyroidism and some 17 hyperthyroidism-to-ophthalmopathy patients. To explore V-J signatures that separate ophthalmopathy from hyperthyroidism, a discovery set of approximately 100 patients was enrolled, consisting of about 43 with ophthalmopathy and roughly 59 with stable hyperthyroidism. The independent validation cohort included 20 or so hyperthyroidism patients plus 17 patients who later progressed from hyperthyroidism to ophthalmopathy. In several hyperthyroidism patients, the T-cell repertoires found in thyroid tissue were compared with those found in blood. After sampling, hyperthyroidism patients received methimazole starting at 30 mg daily, and ophthalmopathy patients received high-dose intravenous methylprednisolone.

The ophthalmopathy patients had moderately to severely active disease, with a Clinical Activity Score of 3 or higher, a NOSPECS grade of 4 or higher, and a disease duration of less than 3 months. Patients with other autoimmune diseases, uncontrolled infections, pregnancy or lactation were excluded. Diagnosis relied on clinical symptoms, serum thyroxine, TRAb, thyroid ultrasound and orbital computed tomography. Ficoll-Paque density gradient centrifugation was used to isolate PBMCs from 9.5 to 10 ml of fresh peripheral blood. Trizol reagent was used to extract the total RNA, and its quality was then checked on an Agilent 2100 Bioanalyzer. The CDR1 and CDR2 encoded by the germline V gene (reference sequence) are SEHNR and FQNEAQ. From the cysteine up to the phenylalanine, the CDR3 has a length of 16 residues. Kept here is only the CDR3 DNA, which spans 48 bases and is read in frame from base 1. V and J are truncated by 5 bases and 7 bases respectively, leaving an intervening sequence of 18 bases.

For repertoire sequencing, the TCR beta CDR3 regions were amplified from RNA transcripts. A first-round RT-PCR used HTBI primers with the Qiagen OneStep RT-PCR kit, followed by a second-round multiplex PCR, size selection and purification. Libraries were sequenced paired-end with 100 bp reads on an Illumina HiSeq2000. Turning to the authors' computational methods: SOAPnuke was used to process the reads, throwing out any read that had adapters, had uncalled bases, had a mean Phred below 15, or lacked an exact constant-primer or identifier match. High-quality paired reads were merged with COPE v1.2.5. Unique nucleotide sequences were defined as clonotypes and aligned to IMGT TRB V, D and J references using MiTCR v1.1. The analysis was limited to V-J combinations with a frequency above 0.0001, which together covered roughly 99% of the repertoires. For each V-J combination, a TCR clonal expansion and chaos score was defined as F50 clonal expansion divided by the chaos observed in the TCRdist matrix. Welch's t-statistics and random forest were used to reduce the features to roughly 14 V-J combinations, which were then used as input to a naive Bayes classifier. Thyroid-blood repertoire similarity was quantified with the Morisita-Horn index. Using fastp at Q25 and MiXCR, TCRdb reprocessed the public reads and kept productive beta chains. Duplicate CDR3 protein sequences are folded into a single record with the most common DNA and genes. TCRdb, rather than the study authors, made the V and J calls. The sample records 200,000 to 250,000 distinct CDR3 sequences, 45% to 55% of which are singletons. Jointly, the top ten make up roughly 45% of the sample.

Broad study findings and their caveats: The 13-signature model separated ophthalmopathy from stable hyperthyroidism with approximately 90% sensitivity and just under 84% specificity in cross-validation, and 80%/75% in the test set. Most of the expanded thyroid clonotypes with a frequency above 0.001 were also detected in blood, and it was suggested that the thyroid immune response may be reflected by blood repertoires. No statistical method was used to set the sample size in advance, and the investigators knew which group each participant was assigned to. In validation, the model predicted ophthalmopathy progression with about 71% sensitivity and 72.22% specificity; more than ten predicted patients were CT-confirmed with GO in a median of approximately 6.5 months.

Concerning this clonotype: No cognate antigen has been identified for it. There are no base qualities to consult, and no much larger clone falls within one base.

Sample: peripheral blood. The chain is assembled from TRBV7-9 and TRBJ1-6, with the D gene uncertain. This sequence was found in an adult man with Graves' ophthalmopathy. The CDR3 amino acid sequence is: CASSPNIGERNSPLHF. In nucleotide form, the sequence is TGTGCCAGCAGCCCTAATATCGGGGAGCGCAATTCACCCCTCCACTTT.